A selection of T cell receptor beta chains follows, all from one sample in a study of T-cell reconstitution after alpha-beta-depleted transplantation in children. MiXCR, applied by TCRdb to the PCR reads, yields one record per CDR3 protein. The table has just over 200,000 distinct CDR3 sequences, roughly 8.1% seen once. This specimen was PBMCs, mostly from graft donor cells, taken 360 days after TCRalphabeta/CD19-depleted stem cell transplant. Receptors originate from a male patient aged 2 to 10 who had a stem cell transplant for acute myeloid leukemia, so the T cells may come from the graft donor. Both conserved end residues are part of each CDR3. Fields, in order: J gene, clone size, D gene, V gene, CDR3 protein, CDR3 DNA. A D gene is named only where the DNA matches it firmly. A clone size is listed for some rows: how often the clone was seen (once, few, many), or a class if it is expanded.

TRBJ2-1 | . | . | TRBV12-3/TRBV12-4 | CASCSQTPSYNEQFF | TGTGCCAGCTGCTCCCAGACCCCTTCCTACAATGAGCAGTTCTTC
TRBJ2-1 | . | TRBD2 | TRBV20-1 | CSAVAGGPEEQFF | TGCAGTGCCGTAGCGGGGGGGCCTGAAGAGCAGTTCTTC
TRBJ1-4 | . | . | TRBV9 | CASSVDRGHNEKLFF | TGTGCCAGCAGCGTAGATCGAGGACATAATGAAAAACTGTTTTTT
TRBJ2-3 | . | . | TRBV2 | CASANEGVPDTQYF | TGTGCCAGCGCTAATGAGGGAGTCCCAGATACGCAGTATTTT
TRBJ2-3 | many | TRBD2 | TRBV4-3 | CASSQSPKSGGTDTQYF | TGCGCCAGCAGCCAAAGCCCCAAAAGCGGGGGGACAGATACGCAGTATTTT
TRBJ2-6 | many | . | TRBV2 | CASSDSGANVLTF | TGTGCCAGCAGTGACTCTGGGGCCAACGTCCTGACTTTC
TRBJ2-4 | many | . | TRBV12-3/TRBV12-4 | CASTVGPDIQYF | TGTGCCAGCACAGTGGGGCCGGACATTCAGTACTTC
TRBJ1-3 | . | . | TRBV12-3/TRBV12-4 | CASSFRRDIYF | TGTGCCAGCAGTTTCCGGCGGGACATATATTTT
TRBJ2-5 | . | TRBD2 | TRBV20-1 | CSAPGTSTIGETQYF | TGCAGTGCTCCAGGGACTAGCACCATAGGAGAGACCCAGTACTTC
TRBJ1-1 | many | . | TRBV28 | CASSLPHSPNTEAFF | TGTGCCAGCAGTTTACCGCACAGCCCTAACACTGAAGCTTTCTTT
TRBJ1-2 | few | . | TRBV20-1 | CSASPYGYTF | TGCAGTGCTAGCCCTTATGGCTACACCTTC
TRBJ1-5 | many | . | TRBV4-2 | CASSQTPAGNQPQHF | TGTGCCAGCAGCCAAACCCCTGCCGGAAATCAGCCCCAGCATTTT
TRBJ2-2 | few | TRBD1 | TRBV5-1 | CASSPQGPTGELFF | TGCGCCAGCAGCCCACAGGGGCCCACCGGGGAGCTGTTTTTT
TRBJ2-3 | many | . | TRBV7-2 | CASSLDRDDTQYF | TGTGCCAGCAGCTTAGACAGGGACGATACGCAGTATTTT
TRBJ1-2 | few | TRBD1 | TRBV29-1 | CSAPGQGPSGGYTF | TGCAGCGCCCCGGGACAGGGACCATCCGGTGGCTACACCTTC
TRBJ2-1 | many | TRBD2 | TRBV10-3 | CAIGRGLAGERGNNEQFF | TGTGCCATCGGTCGAGGACTAGCGGGAGAGAGGGGAAACAATGAGCAGTTCTTC
TRBJ2-3 | many | . | TRBV5-1 | CASSLGLSTDTQYF | TGCGCCAGCAGCTTGGGCCTTAGCACAGATACGCAGTATTTT
TRBJ2-5 | many | . | TRBV29-1 | CSVEDRNRETQYF | TGCAGCGTTGAAGACAGGAACAGGGAGACCCAGTACTTC
TRBJ2-2 | many | . | TRBV12-3/TRBV12-4 | CASSAQRRGANTGELFF | TGTGCCAGCAGTGCCCAACGAAGGGGGGCGAACACCGGGGAGCTGTTTTTT
TRBJ2-2 | few | . | TRBV6-5 | CASSYWGLVGELFF | TGTGCCAGCAGTTACTGGGGGCTGGTCGGGGAGCTGTTTTTT
TRBJ1-2 | . | TRBD1 | TRBV20-1 | CSARPTGTRYGYTF | TGCAGTGCTAGACCGACAGGGACTCGCTATGGCTACACCTTC
TRBJ1-2 | many | . | TRBV18 | CASSPSNRVFNYGYTF | TGTGCCAGCTCACCATCTAACAGGGTGTTTAACTATGGCTACACCTTC
TRBJ2-5 | many | . | TRBV12-3/TRBV12-4 | CASSLGGTETQYF | TGTGCCAGCAGTTTGGGGGGAACAGAGACCCAGTACTTC
TRBJ1-1 | . | TRBD1 | TRBV10-3 | CAITTGGTEAFF | TGTGCCATAACGACAGGGGGGACTGAAGCTTTCTTT